The 9 T cell receptor beta chains reported below all come from one sample, sequenced in a study of blood T cells in healthy people across ages. Through a sample-barcoded 5' primer and a J-beta primer mix, a second PCR was run for roughly 7 to 12 cycles. TCRdb reprocessed the 5' RACE reads via MiXCR and lists one record per CDR3 protein. This table has approximately 960,000 distinct CDR3 sequences, 29% appearing once. The sample was also linked to a second study, of T cells of mothers and their children.

The sequenced sample consisted of blood. These receptors originate from a middle-aged woman in good health.

This clonotype was picked up many times. This chain connects TRBV24-1 to TRBJ2-6, with D uncertain. The germline gives CDR1 KGHDR, CDR2 SFDVKD. V was cut by 0 bases and J by 2 bases, with 4 bases left in between. This CDR3 has 15 amino acids. DNA of the CDR3: TGTGCCACCAGTGATTTGCTCCCTGGGGCCAACGTCCTGACTTTC. Its translation is CATSDLLPGANVLTF.

A few counts support this clonotype. This chain links TRBV20-1 with TRBJ2-3; 8 bases map to TRBD2. Looked up from germline, CDR1 is DFQATT and CDR2 is SNEGSKA (reference sequence). Losses at the gene ends were 0 bases for V and 1 base for J; bases not matched to a gene: 6. The CDR3 runs to 16 residues. CDR3: CSARDPLRGGTDTQYF. The CDR3, as DNA: TGCAGTGCTAGAGATCCCCTGCGGGGGGGCACAGATACGCAGTATTTT.

This clonotype was detected a few times. The V gene is TRBV3-1, the J gene TRBJ2-7; D not certain. Germline-derived CDR1 and CDR2 are LGHDT and YNNKEL (reference sequence). The CDR3 sequence is 14 residues long. V lost 0 bases and J lost 3, with 9 bases in between. The DNA for the CDR3 is TGTGCCAGCAGCCAAGATACGGTCAGCTACGAGCAGTACTTC. Translated: CASSQDTVSYEQYF.

The chain couples TRBV6-6 to TRBJ1-1, with TRBD1 identical over 8 bases. The J segment lost 4 bases and the V segment lost 7 bases, leaving 5 bases of the junction unmatched. The CDR3 is made up of 13 amino acids. The germline gives CDR1 MNHNY, CDR2 SVGAGI (reference sequence). The CDR3 loop reads CASKGQGSTEAFF. CDR3 coding DNA: TGTGCCAGCAAAGGACAGGGCAGCACTGAAGCTTTCTTT.

Many counts were recorded for this clonotype. The genes are TRBV6-1 and TRBJ1-2; D unclear. CDR3 size: 15 residues. Trimming removed 1 base at V and 6 bases at J, with 15 bases between. Germline V gene lookup returns CDR1 MNHNS and CDR2 SASEGT. CDR3 bases: TGTGCCAGCAGTGAAGGTTGGGGTAATCGCGATGGCTACACCTTC. It specifies CASSEGWGNRDGYTF.

As for this clonotype: This may be a read error, as it is one base from a much larger clone. This chain connects TRBV5-1 to TRBJ2-4, with TRBD2 matching over 7 bases. Gene TRBJ2-7 matches the end of the DNA better, so the J call may be wrong. The germline V gene has CDR1 SGHRS and CDR2 YFSETQ. This CDR3 is built from 15 residues. The CDR3 coding sequence is TGCGCCAGCAGCTGGAGCCTAGCGGAGACTTACGAGCAGTACTTC. Its protein is CASSWSLAETYEQYF.

This clonotype was observed a handful of times. DNA for the CDR3: TGTGCCACCAGCAGAGAGAGGGGACCTTCTAATTCACCCCTCCACTTT. Translating it yields CATSRERGPSNSPLHF. The chain employs TRBV15 and TRBJ1-6, with TRBD1 as a possible D gene (5 bases). This CDR3 contains 16 residues. V dropped 0 bases and J dropped 6 bases, with 12 bases sitting between them. Per germline, CDR1 LNHNV and CDR2 YYDKDF (reference sequence).

This clonotype was counted ten times or more. The gene calls are TRBV12-3 or TRBV12-4 and TRBJ2-5, with TRBD1 matching over 8 bases. Trimming removed 5 bases from V and 5 bases from J; junction bases left unmatched: 4. The CDR3 has 13 amino acids. The CDR3 region has the DNA TGTGCCAGCAGTCAGGGGGCTCTCGAGACCCAGTACTTC. Translated, it gives CASSQGALETQYF.

This clonotype was detected ten times or more. This chain uses TRBV6-5 with TRBJ1-6, with no clear D. Germline values: CDR1 MNHEY, CDR2 SVGAGI. The CDR3 is 15 residues long. V was pared by 5 bases and J by 0 bases, with 8 bases between. DNA of the CDR3: TGTGCCAGCAGTCCTAGGAGCTCCTATAATTCACCCCTCCACTTT. Translation: CASSPRSSYNSPLHF.